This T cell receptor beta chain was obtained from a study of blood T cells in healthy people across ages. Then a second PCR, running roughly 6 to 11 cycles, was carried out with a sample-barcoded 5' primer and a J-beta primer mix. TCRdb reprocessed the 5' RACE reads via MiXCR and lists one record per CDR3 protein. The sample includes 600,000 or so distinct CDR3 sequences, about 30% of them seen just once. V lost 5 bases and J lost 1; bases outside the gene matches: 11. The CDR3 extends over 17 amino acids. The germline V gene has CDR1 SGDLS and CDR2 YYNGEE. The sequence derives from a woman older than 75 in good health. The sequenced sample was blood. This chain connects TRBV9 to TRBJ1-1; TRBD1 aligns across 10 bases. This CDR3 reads CASREQGTGASNTEAFF. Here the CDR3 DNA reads TGTGCCAGCAGGGAACAGGGGACAGGGGCCTCGAACACTGAAGCTTTCTTT.